These 10 T cell receptor beta chains originate from one sample sequenced in a study of CD8 T cells in Susac syndrome. When the RNA was reverse transcribed, random hexamers were used with an input of about 0.5 to 1 ug. TCRdb reprocessed the immunoSEQ multiplex PCR reads via MiXCR and lists one record per CDR3 protein. The sample includes approximately 110,000 distinct CDR3 sequences, about 94% of them seen just once. The material sequenced was CD4+ T cells from PBMCs. All receptors derive from a human donor in good health.

This rearrangement joins TRBV7-9 to TRBJ2-2; the D gene is possibly TRBD1 (5 bases). Trimming left V 5 bases short and J 1 base short, with 8 bases between. The CDR3 covers 14 residues. Germline loops: CDR1 SEHNR, CDR2 FQNEAQ (reference sequence). The CDR3 is CASSRTGNTGELFF. CDR3 coding DNA: TGTGCCAGCAGCCGAACAGGGAACACCGGGGAGCTGTTTTTT.

The V gene is TRBV5-1, the J gene TRBJ1-2; no firm D call. The CDR3 totals 15 residues. Trimming left V 0 bases short and J 8 bases short, with 17 bases between. The germline V gene encodes CDR1 SGHRS and CDR2 YFSETQ. This CDR3 reads CASSLDSGVPVGYTF. Written as DNA, the CDR3 is TGCGCCAGCAGCTTGGATAGTGGGGTCCCGGTCGGCTACACCTTC.

The chain links TRBV2 to TRBJ2-3; D gene ambiguous. This CDR3 spans 13 amino acids. The germline V and J ends were trimmed by 7 bases and 2 bases, with 10 bases remaining between them. CDR1 and CDR2 (germline): SNHLY, FYNNEI. For the CDR3, the DNA is TGTGCCAGCAACTCTCGCCCCACAGATACGCAGTATTTT. Protein product: CASNSRPTDTQYF.

The genes are TRBV7-2 and TRBJ2-7; TRBD2 agrees at 8 bases. The CDR3 has 15 residues. Losses at the gene ends were 6 bases for V and 1 base for J; bases not matched to a gene: 8. Germline CDR1 reads SGHTA; CDR2 reads FQGNSA. CDR3 nucleotides: TGTGCCAGCAGTTATAGCGGGGATCGTTCCTACGAGCAGTACTTC. It is translated as CASSYSGDRSYEQYF.

The chain couples TRBV12-3 or TRBV12-4 to TRBJ2-2; D unresolved. The V end lost 5 bases, the J end lost 1 base, and 8 bases lay between the germline ends. The CDR3 runs 14 residues. As DNA, the CDR3 is TGTGCCAGCAGTAGGTACGGGAACACCGGGGAGCTGTTTTTT. Translation gives CASSRYGNTGELFF.

The chain is built from TRBV4-1 and TRBJ2-7; maybe TRBD2 (6 bases). CDR3 length: 20 amino acids. V was pared by 2 bases and J by 0 bases, with 26 bases between. Germline loops: CDR1 MGHRA, CDR2 YSYEKL. CDR3 coding DNA: TGCGCCAGCAGCCAATACCTATCAGCCGGAGCCGGGACTGCCTCCTACGAGCAGTACTTC. As protein: CASSQYLSAGAGTASYEQYF.

V usage is TRBV7-8 and J usage is TRBJ1-2; 9 positions match TRBD1. Unmatched junction bases numbered 8, after V lost 1 base and J lost 5 bases. The CDR3 sequence is 16 residues long. From germline, CDR1 is SGHVS and CDR2 FQNEAQ. The DNA of the CDR3 is TGTGCCAGCAGCTTAGGTGACAGGGGGGATTCTTATGGCTACACCTTC. Translation: CASSLGDRGDSYGYTF. Complete variable domain (other parts from reference TRBV7-8 and TRBJ1-2): GAGVSQSPRYKVAKRGQDVALRCDPISGHVSLFWYQQALGQGPEFLTYFQNEAQLDKSGLPSDRFFAERPEGSVSTLKIQRTQQEDSAVYLCASSLGDRGDSYGYTFGSGTRLTVV.

This sequence joins TRBV12-3 or TRBV12-4 and TRBJ2-2; 8 nucleotides line up with TRBD2. This CDR3 has 13 residues. The trim removed 8 bases at V and 8 bases at J, leaving 7 bases unmatched. CDR3 loop: CASATSATGELFF. In DNA, the CDR3 is TGTGCCAGCGCGACTAGCGCAACGGGGGAGCTGTTTTTT.

V usage is TRBV7-2 and J usage is TRBJ2-3, with D uncertain. The CDR3 length is 14 residues. The germline V and J ends were trimmed by 3 bases and 2 bases, with 9 bases remaining between them. Germline lookup yields CDR1 SGHTA and CDR2 FQGNSA. The CDR3 reads CASSFRLNTDTQYF. The CDR3 coding sequence is TGTGCCAGCAGCTTTAGACTCAACACAGATACGCAGTATTTT.

This clonotype was picked up one time. This chain uses TRBV5-4 with TRBJ2-7, with D tentatively TRBD1 or TRBD2 (5 bases each). The CDR3 spans 15 residues. Germline V gives CDR1 SGHNT, CDR2 YYREEE (reference sequence). V was pared by 0 bases and J by 1 base, with 11 bases between. The CDR3 is CASSLAIGASYEQYF. CDR3 in DNA: TGTGCCAGCAGCTTGGCGATCGGGGCGTCCTACGAGCAGTACTTC.